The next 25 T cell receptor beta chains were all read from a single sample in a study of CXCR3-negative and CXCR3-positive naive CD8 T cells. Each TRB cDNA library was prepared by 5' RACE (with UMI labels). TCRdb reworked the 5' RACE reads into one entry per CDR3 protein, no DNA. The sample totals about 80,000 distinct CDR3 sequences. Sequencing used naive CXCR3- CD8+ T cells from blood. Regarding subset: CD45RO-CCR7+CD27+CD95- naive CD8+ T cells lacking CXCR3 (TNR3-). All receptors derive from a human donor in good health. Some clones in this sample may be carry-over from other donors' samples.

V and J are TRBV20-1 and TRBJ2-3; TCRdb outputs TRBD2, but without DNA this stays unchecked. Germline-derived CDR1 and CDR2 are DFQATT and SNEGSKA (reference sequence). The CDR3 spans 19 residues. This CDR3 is CSARDLAGVTVTSTDTQYF.

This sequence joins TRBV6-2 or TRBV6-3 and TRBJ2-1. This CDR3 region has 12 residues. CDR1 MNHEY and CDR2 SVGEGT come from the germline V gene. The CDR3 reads CASSTTGNEQFF.

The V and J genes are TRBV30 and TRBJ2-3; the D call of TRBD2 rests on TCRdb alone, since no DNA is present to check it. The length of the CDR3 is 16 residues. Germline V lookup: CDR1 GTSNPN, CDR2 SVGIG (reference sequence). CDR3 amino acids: CAWGPLGLAGIDTQYF. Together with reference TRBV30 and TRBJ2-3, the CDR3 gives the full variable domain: SQTIHQWPATLVQPVGSPLSLECTVEGTSNPNLYWYRQAAGRGLQLLFYSVGIGQISSEVPQNLSASRPQDRQFILSSKKLLLSDSGFYLCAWGPLGLAGIDTQYFGPGTRLTVL.

The CDR3 loop is CATGTGGAQYF. The chain carries TRBV12-3 or TRBV12-4 and TRBJ2-5; TCRdb returns TRBD2, unconfirmable since there is no DNA. The CDR3 runs to 11 residues.

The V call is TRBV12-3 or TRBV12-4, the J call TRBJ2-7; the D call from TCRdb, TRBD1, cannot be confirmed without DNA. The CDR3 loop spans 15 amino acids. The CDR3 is CASSPYRGGSYEQYF.

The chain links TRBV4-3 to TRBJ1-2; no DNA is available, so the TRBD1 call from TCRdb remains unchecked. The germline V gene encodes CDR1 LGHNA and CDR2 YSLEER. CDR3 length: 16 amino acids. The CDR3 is CASSLFTVGTGDGYTF.

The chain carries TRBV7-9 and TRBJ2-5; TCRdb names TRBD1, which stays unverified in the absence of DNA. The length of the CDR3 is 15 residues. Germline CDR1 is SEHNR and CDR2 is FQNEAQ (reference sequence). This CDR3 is CASSPEGQPSETQYF.

CDR3: CASSILAGNEQFF. V and J are TRBV19 and TRBJ2-1; TCRdb's D call, TRBD1, is unchecked because there is no DNA. CDR1 and CDR2 (germline): LNHDA, SQIVND (reference sequence). The CDR3 consists of 13 residues.

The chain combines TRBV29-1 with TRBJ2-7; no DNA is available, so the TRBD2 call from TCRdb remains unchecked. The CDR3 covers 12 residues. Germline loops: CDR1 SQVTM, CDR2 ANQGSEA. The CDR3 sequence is CSVLAEGDEQYF.

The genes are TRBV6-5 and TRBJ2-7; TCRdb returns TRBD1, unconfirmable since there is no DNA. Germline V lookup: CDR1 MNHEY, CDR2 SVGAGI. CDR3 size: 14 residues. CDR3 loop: CASSYSRDIYEQYF.

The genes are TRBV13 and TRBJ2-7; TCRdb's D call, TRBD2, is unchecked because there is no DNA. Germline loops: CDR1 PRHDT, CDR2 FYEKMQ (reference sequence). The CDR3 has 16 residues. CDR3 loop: CASSFSIRGLYNEQYF.

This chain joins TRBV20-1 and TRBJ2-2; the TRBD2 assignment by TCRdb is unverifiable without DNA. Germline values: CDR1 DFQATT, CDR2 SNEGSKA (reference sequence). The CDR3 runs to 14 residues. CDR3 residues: CSARASGDTGELFF.

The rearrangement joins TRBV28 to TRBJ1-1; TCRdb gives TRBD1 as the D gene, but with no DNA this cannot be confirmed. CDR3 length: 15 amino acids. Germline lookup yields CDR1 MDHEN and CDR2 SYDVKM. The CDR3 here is CASSPPWPRNTEAFF.

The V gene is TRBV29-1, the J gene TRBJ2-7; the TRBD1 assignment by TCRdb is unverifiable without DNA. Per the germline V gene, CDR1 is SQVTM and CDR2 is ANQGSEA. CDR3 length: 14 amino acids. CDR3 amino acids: CSVTAPTRSYEQYF.

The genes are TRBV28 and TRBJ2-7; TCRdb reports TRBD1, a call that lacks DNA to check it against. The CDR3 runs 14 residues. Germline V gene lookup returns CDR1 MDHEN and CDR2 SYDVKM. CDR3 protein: CASSLNRGPWEQYF.

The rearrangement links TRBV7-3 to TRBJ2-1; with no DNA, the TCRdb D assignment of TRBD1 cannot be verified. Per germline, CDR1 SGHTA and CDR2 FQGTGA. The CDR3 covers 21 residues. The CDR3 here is CASTVTGTGGLAGAIYNEQFF.

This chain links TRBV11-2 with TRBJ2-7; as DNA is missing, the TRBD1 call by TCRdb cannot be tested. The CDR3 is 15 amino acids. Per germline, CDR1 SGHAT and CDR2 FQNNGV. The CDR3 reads CASSLSGGGGFEQYF. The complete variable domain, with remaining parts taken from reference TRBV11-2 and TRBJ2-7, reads EAGVAQSPRYKIIEKRQSVAFWCNPISGHATLYWYQQILGQGPKLLIQFQNNGVVDDSQLPKDRFSAERLKGVDSTLKIQPAKLEDSAVYLCASSLSGGGGFEQYFGPGTRLTVT.

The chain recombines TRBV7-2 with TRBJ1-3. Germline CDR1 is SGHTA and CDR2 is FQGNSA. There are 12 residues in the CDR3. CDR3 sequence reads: CASSLYGNTIYF.

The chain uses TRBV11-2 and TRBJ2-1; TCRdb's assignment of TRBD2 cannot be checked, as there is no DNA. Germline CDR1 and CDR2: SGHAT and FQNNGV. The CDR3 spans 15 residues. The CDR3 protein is CASSSTSPSYNEQFF.

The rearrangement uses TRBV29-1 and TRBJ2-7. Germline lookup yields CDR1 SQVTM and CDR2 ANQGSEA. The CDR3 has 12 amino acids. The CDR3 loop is CSVVASTYEQYF.

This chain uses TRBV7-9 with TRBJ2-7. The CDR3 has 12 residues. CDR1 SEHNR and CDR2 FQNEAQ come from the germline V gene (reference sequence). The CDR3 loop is CASSLDIGEQYF. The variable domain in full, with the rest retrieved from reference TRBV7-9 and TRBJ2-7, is DTGVSQNPRHKITKRGQNVTFRCDPISEHNRLYWYRQTLGQGPEFLTYFQNEAQLEKSRLLSDRFSAERPKGSFSTLEIQRTEQGDSAMYLCASSLDIGEQYFGPGTRLTVT.

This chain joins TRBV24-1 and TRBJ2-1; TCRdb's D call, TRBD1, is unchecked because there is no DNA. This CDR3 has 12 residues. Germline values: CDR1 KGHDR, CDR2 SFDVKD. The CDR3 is CATSAGGHEQFF.

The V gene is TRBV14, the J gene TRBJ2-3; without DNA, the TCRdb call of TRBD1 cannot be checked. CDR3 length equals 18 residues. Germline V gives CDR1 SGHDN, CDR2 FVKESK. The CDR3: CASSQDGDRGGGTDTQYF.

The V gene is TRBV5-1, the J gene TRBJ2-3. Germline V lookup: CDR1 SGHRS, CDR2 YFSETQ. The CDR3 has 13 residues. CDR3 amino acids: CASSQESTDTQYF. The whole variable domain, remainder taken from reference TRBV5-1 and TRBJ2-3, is KAGVTQTPRYLIKTRGQQVTLSCSPISGHRSVSWYQQTPGQGLQFLFEYFSETQRNKGNFPGRFSGRQFSNSRSEMNVSTLELGDSALYLCASSQESTDTQYFGPGTRLTVL.

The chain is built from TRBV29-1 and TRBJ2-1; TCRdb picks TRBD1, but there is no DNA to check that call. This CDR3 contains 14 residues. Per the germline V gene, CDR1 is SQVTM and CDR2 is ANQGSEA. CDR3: CSVEAARAHNEQFF.